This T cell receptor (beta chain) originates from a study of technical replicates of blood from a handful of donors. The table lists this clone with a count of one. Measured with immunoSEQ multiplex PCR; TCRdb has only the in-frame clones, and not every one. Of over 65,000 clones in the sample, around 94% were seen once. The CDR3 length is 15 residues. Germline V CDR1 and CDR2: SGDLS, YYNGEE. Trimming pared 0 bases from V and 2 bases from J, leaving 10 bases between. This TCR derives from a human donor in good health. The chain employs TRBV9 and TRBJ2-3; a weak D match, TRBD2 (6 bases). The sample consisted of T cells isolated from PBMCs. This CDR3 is CASSVGGGLTDTQYF. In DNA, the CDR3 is TGTGCCAGCAGCGTAGGTGGGGGACTCACAGATACGCAGTATTTT.